This T cell receptor beta chain derives from a study of T cell changes during pregnancy in multiple sclerosis (dated by TCRdb to the late 2010s). Background on the whole study: Changes in the T cell repertoire over the course of pregnancy were examined in this study in women with multiple sclerosis.

Libraries were made using the immunoSEQ multiplex PCR assay. Entries here come from immuneACCESS through TCRdb and include only in-frame sequences with V and J called. Some clones fail to appear in such tables; in the studies checked, an unresolved V gene covers under half of the shortfall, and the cause of the remainder is unknown. For this sample there are about 67,000 clones; approximately 90% appear just once. The ten largest make up more than 1.4% of the sample. Comment on this clone: Its antigen specificity is not known. No much larger clonotype is one base removed from it; base qualities were not supplied.

Its CDR3 holds 18 amino acids, cysteine through phenylalanine. Of the read, only the CDR3 DNA is kept; its 54 bases are in frame from base 1. The germline ends are 24 bases apart after V is trimmed by 5 bases and J by 2 bases. The germline V gene encodes CDR1 SGHAT and CDR2 FQNNGV. The chain uses TRBV11-2 and TRBJ1-2; possibly the D gene is TRBD1, per 5 matching bases. The origin of this receptor is a female donor with multiple sclerosis, enrolled in a pregnancy study. This sample comprised peripheral blood, obtained in the second trimester of pregnancy. Here the CDR3 is given as CASSRTLTGFFGNYGYTF. Read as DNA, the sequence is TGTGCCAGCAGCCGCACCTTAACAGGCTTCTTCGGAAACTATGGCTACACCTTC.